This T cell receptor beta chain was documented in a study of technical replicates of blood from several donors. Method: immunoSEQ multiplex PCR; TCRdb's copy keeps in-frame clones and lacks some. Counted here are tens of thousands of clones, 92% occurring once; the ten biggest clones make up 0.42%. The sample consisted of T cells isolated from PBMCs. This TCR was recovered from a human donor in good health.

The CDR3 nucleotides are TGTGCCTGGAGTGTCTCAGGGGGAAACACCATATATTTT. The encoded protein is CAWSVSGGNTIYF. The gene calls are TRBV30 and TRBJ1-3; maybe TRBD1 (5 bases). The germline V gene has CDR1 GTSNPN and CDR2 SVGIG (reference sequence). Trimming took 0 bases from V and 4 from J, leaving 7 bases between them. The CDR3 length is 13 residues.